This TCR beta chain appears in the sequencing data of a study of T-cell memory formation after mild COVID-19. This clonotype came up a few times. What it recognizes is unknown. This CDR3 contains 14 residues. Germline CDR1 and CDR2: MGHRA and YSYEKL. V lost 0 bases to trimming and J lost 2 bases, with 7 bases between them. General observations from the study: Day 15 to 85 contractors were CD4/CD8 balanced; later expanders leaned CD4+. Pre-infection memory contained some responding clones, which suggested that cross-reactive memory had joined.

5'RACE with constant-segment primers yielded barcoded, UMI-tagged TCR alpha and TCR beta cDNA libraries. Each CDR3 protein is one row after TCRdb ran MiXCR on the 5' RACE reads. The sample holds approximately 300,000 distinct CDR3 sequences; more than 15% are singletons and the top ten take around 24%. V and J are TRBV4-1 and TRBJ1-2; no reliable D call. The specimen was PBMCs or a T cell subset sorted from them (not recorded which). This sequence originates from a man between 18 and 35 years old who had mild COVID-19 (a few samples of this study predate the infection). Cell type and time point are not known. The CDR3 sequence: CASSQEHSNYGYTF. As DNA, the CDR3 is TGCGCCAGCAGCCAAGAGCACAGCAACTATGGCTACACCTTC.